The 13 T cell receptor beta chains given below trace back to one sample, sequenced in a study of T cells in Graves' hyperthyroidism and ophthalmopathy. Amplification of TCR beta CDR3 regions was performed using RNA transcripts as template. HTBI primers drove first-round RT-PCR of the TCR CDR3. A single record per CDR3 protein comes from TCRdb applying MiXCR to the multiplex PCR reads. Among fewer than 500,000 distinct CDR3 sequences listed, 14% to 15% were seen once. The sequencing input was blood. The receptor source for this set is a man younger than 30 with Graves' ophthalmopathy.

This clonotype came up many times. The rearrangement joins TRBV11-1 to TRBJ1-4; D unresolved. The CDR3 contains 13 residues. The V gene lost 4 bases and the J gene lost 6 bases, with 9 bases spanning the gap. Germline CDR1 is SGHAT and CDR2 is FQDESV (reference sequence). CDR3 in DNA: TGTGCCAGCAGCTGGACGGTGGATGAAAAACTGTTTTTT. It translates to CASSWTVDEKLFF.

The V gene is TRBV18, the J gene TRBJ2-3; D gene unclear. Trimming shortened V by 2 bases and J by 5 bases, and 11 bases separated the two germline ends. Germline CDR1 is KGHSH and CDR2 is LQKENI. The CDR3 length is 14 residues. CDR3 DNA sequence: TGTGCCAGCTCACCAGAATTACTGCTAGATACGCAGTATTTT. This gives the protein CASSPELLLDTQYF.

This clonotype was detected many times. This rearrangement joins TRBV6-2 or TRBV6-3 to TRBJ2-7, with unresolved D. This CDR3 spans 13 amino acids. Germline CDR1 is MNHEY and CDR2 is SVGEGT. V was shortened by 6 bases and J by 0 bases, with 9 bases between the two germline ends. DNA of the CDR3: TGTGCCAGCAGCCCCTCAATCTCCTACGAGCAGTACTTC. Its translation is CASSPSISYEQYF.

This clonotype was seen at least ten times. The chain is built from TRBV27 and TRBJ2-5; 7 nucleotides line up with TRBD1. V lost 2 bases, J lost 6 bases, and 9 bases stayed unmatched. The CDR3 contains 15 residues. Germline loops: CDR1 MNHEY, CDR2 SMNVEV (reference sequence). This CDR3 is CASSLQRGRLKTQYF. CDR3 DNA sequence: TGTGCCAGCAGTTTACAAAGGGGGCGCCTCAAGACCCAGTACTTC.

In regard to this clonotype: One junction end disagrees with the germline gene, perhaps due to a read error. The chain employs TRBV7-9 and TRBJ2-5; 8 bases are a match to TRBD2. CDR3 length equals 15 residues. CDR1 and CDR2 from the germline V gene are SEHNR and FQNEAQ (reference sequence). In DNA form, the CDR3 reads TGTGTCAGCAGCTTAGGGCGGACTAGCCGAGAGACCCAGTACTTC. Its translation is CVSSLGRTSRETQYF.

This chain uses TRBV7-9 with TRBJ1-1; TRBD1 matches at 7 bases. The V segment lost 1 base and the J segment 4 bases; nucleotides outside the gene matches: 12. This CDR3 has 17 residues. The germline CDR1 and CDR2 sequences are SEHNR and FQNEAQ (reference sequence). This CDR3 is CASSLGVQGKSSTEAFF. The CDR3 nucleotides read TGTGCCAGCAGCTTAGGGGTACAGGGGAAATCTTCCACTGAAGCTTTCTTT.

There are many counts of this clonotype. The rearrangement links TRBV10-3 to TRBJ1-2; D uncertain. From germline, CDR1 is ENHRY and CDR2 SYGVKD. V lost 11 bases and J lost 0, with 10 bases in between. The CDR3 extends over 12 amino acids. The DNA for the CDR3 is TGTGCCCATAGGACGGCTAACTATGGCTACACCTTC. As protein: CAHRTANYGYTF.

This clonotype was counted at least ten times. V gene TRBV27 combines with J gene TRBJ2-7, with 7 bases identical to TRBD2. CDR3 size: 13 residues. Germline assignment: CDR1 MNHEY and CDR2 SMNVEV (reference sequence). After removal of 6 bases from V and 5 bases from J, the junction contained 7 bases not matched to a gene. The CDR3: CASSSGGSHEQYF. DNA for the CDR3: TGTGCCAGCAGCTCCGGGGGGTCTCACGAGCAGTACTTC.

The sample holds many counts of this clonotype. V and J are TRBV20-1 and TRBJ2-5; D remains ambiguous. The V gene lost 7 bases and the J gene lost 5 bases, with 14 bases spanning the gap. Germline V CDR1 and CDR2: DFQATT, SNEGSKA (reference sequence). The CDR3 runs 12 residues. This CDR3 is CSVPSSRETQYF. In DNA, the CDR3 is TGCAGTGTCCCTTCCTCCCGGGAGACCCAGTACTTC.

CDR3 bases: TGTGCCACCAGCCTGATGGGGACAGGGAACAATGAGCAGTTCTTC. This gives the protein CATSLMGTGNNEQFF. J is TRBJ2-1 and V is TRBV15; TRBD1 aligns across 9 bases. The CDR3 sequence is 15 residues long. Looked up from germline, CDR1 is LNHNV and CDR2 is YYDKDF (reference sequence). The V and J ends lost 5 bases and 5 bases, in that order; junction bases with no gene match: 7.

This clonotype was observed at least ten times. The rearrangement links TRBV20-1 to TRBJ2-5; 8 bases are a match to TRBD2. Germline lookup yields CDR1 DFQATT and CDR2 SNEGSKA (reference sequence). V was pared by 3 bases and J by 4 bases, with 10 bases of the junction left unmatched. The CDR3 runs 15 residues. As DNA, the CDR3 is TGCAGTGCTAGCCGAATGCGGGGGGACGGAGAGACCCAGTACTTC. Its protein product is CSASRMRGDGETQYF.

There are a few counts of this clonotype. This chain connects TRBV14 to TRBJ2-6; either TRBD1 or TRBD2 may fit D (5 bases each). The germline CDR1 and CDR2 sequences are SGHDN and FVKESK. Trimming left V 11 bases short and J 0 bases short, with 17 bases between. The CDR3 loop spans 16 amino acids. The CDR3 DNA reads TGTGCCCTACTGGCGAGGGGCGCCTCTGGGGCCAACGTCCTGACTTTC. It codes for CALLARGASGANVLTF.

CDR3 region: CASRRLGDNYGYTF. The CDR3 DNA reads TGTGCCAGCAGAAGGTTGGGAGATAACTATGGCTACACCTTC. V and J are TRBV5-8 and TRBJ1-2; no firm D call. The CDR3 runs 14 residues. Germline CDR1 and CDR2: SGHTS and YDEGEE. Trimming took off 5 bases at V and 1 base at J, with 12 bases between the two ends. Supplemented by reference TRBV5-8 and TRBJ1-2, the full variable domain reads EAGVTQSPTHLIKTRGQQATLRCSPISGHTSVYWYQQALGLGLQFLLWYDEGEERNRGNFPPRFSGRQFPNYSSELNVNALELEDSALYLCASRRLGDNYGYTFGSGTRLTVV.